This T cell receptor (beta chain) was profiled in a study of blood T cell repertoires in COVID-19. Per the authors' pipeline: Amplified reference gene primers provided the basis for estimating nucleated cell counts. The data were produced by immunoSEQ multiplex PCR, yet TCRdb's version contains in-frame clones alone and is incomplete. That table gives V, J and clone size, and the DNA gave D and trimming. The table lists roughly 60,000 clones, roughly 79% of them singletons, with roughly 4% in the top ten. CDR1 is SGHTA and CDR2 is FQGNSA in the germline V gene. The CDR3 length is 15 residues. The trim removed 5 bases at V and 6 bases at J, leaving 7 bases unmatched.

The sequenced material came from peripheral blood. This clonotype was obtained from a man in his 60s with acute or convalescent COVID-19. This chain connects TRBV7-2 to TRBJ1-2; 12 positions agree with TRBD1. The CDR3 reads CASSVYGTGGHGYTF. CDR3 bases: TGTGCCAGCAGCGTCTACGGGACAGGGGGCCATGGCTACACCTTC.